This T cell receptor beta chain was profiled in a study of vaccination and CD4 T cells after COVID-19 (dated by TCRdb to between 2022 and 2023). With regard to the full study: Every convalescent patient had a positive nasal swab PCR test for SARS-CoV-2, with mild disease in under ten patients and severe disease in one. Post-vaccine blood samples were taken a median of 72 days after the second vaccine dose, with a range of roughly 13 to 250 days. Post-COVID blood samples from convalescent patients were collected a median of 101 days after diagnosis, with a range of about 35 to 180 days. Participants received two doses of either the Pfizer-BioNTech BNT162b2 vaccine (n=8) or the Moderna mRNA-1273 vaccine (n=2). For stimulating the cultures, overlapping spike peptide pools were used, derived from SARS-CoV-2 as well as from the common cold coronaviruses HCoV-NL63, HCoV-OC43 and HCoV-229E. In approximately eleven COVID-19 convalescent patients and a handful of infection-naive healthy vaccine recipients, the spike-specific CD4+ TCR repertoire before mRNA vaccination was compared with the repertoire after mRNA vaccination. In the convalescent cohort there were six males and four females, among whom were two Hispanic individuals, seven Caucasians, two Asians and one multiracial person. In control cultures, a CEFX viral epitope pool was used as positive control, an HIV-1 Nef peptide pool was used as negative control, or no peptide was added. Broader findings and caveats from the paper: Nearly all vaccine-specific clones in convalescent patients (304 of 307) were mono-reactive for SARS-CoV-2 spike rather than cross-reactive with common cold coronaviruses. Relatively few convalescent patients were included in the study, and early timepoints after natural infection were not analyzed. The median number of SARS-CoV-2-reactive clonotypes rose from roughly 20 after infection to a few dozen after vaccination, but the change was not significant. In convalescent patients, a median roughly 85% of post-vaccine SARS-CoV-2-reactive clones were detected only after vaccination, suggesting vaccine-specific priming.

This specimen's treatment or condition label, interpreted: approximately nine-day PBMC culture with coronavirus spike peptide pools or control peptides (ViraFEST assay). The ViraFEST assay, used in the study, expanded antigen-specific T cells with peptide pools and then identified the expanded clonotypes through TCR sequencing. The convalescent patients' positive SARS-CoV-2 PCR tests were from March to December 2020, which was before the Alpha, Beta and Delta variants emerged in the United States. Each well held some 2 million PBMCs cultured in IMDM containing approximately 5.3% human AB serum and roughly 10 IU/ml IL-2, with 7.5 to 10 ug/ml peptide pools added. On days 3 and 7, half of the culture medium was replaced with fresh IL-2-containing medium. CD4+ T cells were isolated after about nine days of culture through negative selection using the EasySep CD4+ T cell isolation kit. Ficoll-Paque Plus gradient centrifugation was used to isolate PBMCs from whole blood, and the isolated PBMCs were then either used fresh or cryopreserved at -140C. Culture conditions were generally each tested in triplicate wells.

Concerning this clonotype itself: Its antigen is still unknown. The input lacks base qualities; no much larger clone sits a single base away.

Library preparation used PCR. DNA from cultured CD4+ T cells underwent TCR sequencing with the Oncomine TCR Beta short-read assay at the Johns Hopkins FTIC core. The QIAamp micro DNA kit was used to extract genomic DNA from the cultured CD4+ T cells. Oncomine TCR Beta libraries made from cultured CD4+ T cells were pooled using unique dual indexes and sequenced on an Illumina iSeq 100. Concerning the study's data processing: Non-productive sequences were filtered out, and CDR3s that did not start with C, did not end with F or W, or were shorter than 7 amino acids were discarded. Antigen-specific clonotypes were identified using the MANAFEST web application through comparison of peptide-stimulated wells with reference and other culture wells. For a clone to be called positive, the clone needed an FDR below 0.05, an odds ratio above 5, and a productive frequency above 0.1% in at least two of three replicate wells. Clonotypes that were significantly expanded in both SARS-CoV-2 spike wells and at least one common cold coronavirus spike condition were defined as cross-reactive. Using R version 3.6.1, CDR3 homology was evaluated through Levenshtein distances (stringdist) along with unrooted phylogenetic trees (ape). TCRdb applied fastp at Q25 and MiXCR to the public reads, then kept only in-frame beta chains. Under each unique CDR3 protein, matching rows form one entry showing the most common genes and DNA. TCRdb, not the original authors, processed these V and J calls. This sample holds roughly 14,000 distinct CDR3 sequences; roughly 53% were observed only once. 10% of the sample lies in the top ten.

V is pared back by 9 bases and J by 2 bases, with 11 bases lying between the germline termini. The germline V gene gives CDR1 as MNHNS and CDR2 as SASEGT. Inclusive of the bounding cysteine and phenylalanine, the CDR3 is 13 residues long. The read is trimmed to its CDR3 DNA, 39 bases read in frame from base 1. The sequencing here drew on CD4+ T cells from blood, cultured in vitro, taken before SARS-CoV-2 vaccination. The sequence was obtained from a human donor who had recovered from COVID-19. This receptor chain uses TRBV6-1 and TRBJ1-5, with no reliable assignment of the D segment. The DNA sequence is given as TGTGCCAGTGGGATATTCGGCAATCAGCCCCAGCATTTT. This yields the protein CASGIFGNQPQHF.